This T cell receptor (beta chain) emerged from a study of molecular identifiers for immune sequencing clone quantification. The study, taken as a whole, reports: Approximately 1 million naive cells reportedly did not prevent detection of spiked Jurkat TCR RNA from one cell.

TCRdb used MiXCR to reprocess the PCR reads, holding one entry per CDR3 protein. The profile shows almost 20,000 distinct CDR3 sequences, 20% to 25% of them singletons. Per germline, CDR1 SGHVS and CDR2 FQNEAQ. V lost 5 bases and J lost 1, with 12 bases in between. The CDR3 spans 15 residues. This clonotype was picked up many times. Its specificity is unknown. The specimen sequenced was naive CD8+ T cells from blood, with Jurkat cell RNA spiked in. Subset meaning: FACS-sorted CD8+CD4-CCR7+CD45RA+ naive T cells. The chain links TRBV7-8 to TRBJ1-5; TRBD1 might be the D (6 bases). This receptor was taken from a human donor in good health. Some libraries in this study had Jurkat cell RNA spiked in. CDR3 sequence reads: CASSPGHLSNQPQHF. As DNA, the CDR3 is TGTGCCAGCAGCCCGGGACACCTAAGCAATCAGCCCCAGCATTTT.